This T cell receptor (beta chain) was documented in a study of shared T cell receptors in the human thymus. Trimming stripped 2 bases from V and 3 bases from J, with 9 bases between. CDR1 and CDR2 (germline): SGHDT, YYEEEE. The CDR3 extends over 13 amino acids. Assay used: immunoSEQ multiplex PCR; TCRdb lists only in-frame clones, some missing. The sample holds about 660,000 clones; around 87% are singletons and the top ten take 0.01%. These data also formed part of another study, on human thymus T cells. From that study: Corrective surgery for congenital heart defects was being performed on the healthy Finnish infants who were the donors. The thymus tissue came from resections taken during corrective heart surgery. Repertoires sampled from thymus and blood appeared biased in V and J gene usage. Thymic TCR repertoires of unrelated people reportedly overlapped highly.

The source of this sequence is a boy less than two years old with a congenital heart defect. Sequenced: thymocytes. The chain employs TRBV5-6 and TRBJ2-7; D possibly corresponds to TRBD2 (5 bases). The CDR3 reads CASSFSRDYEQYF. In nucleotides, the CDR3 is TGTGCCAGCAGCTTTTCGAGGGACTACGAGCAGTACTTC. Supplemented by reference TRBV5-6 and TRBJ2-7, the full variable domain reads DAGVTQSPTHLIKTRGQQVTLRCSPKSGHDTVSWYQQALGQGPQFIFQYYEEEERQRGNFPDRFSGHQFPNYSSELNVNALLLGDSALYLCASSFSRDYEQYFGPGTRLTVT.